What follows are 32 T cell receptor beta chains derived from one specimen sequenced in a study of T-cell reconstitution after alpha-beta-depleted transplantation in children. Unique molecular identifiers were incorporated during preparation of the TCRbeta library. TCRdb re-called the PCR reads through MiXCR, storing one row per CDR3 protein. The table records around 9,000 distinct CDR3 sequences, 15% to 20% of them present only once. This specimen was PBMCs, mostly from graft donor cells, taken 60 days after TCRalphabeta/CD19-depleted stem cell transplant. These receptors were collected from a girl less than two years old who had a stem cell transplant for combined immunodeficiency, so the T cells may come from the graft donor.

The chain has TRBV7-9 and TRBJ2-3; 11 bases line up with TRBD2. Germline trimming cut 6 bases from V and 0 bases from J; bases unmatched to any gene: 2. The germline V gene encodes CDR1 SEHNR and CDR2 FQNEAQ (reference sequence). The CDR3 contains 15 residues. The CDR3, as DNA: TGTGCCAGCAGACGGACTAGCGGGAGCACAGATACGCAGTATTTT. This codes for CASRRTSGSTDTQYF.

This clonotype is labeled large. V and J are TRBV9 and TRBJ2-1; 15 bases align to TRBD2. Unmatched junction bases numbered 2, after V lost 4 bases and J lost 6 bases. This CDR3 has 15 residues. Germline V lookup: CDR1 SGDLS, CDR2 YYNGEE. CDR3 loop: CASSPGLAGGNEQFF. CDR3 nucleotides: TGTGCCAGCAGCCCGGGACTAGCGGGGGGCAATGAGCAGTTCTTC.

The V and J genes are TRBV2 and TRBJ1-5; perhaps TRBD1 as D (5 bases). Germline V gives CDR1 SNHLY, CDR2 FYNNEI. This CDR3 is built from 14 residues. Trimming cost V 8 bases and J 6 bases, with 17 bases left between them. The CDR3 nucleotides read TGTGCCAGCTCCGGGTGGGGCATGGGTCAGCCCCAGCATTTT. It yields the protein CASSGWGMGQPQHF.

In this sample, this clonotype turned up a few times. This rearrangement joins TRBV4-2 to TRBJ2-2; D might be TRBD1 or TRBD2, each matching 5 bases. V lost 1 base, J lost 1 base, and 13 bases lay in between. This CDR3 region has 17 residues. Germline lookup yields CDR1 LGHNA and CDR2 YNFKEQ. CDR3 bases: TGTGCCAGCAGCCAAGGATTACTGGGGGTGAACACCGGGGAGCTGTTTTTT. It yields the protein CASSQGLLGVNTGELFF.

In its sample, this clonotype was seen a few times. The CDR3: CASRTGFEQFF. CDR3 DNA: TGTGCCAGCAGAACAGGCTTTGAGCAGTTCTTC. V gene TRBV6-1 combines with J gene TRBJ2-1; possible D gene TRBD1, 5 bases. V was clipped by 6 bases and J by 9 bases, with 9 bases between them. This CDR3 comprises 11 residues. Per germline, CDR1 MNHNS and CDR2 SASEGT.

This clonotype occurred many times. The rearrangement joins TRBV20-1 to TRBJ2-1; 10 bases are a match to TRBD2. CDR1 is DFQATT and CDR2 is SNEGSKA in the germline V gene (reference sequence). The CDR3 has 14 residues. V lost 5 bases, J lost 6 bases, and 7 bases stayed unmatched. The CDR3 nucleotides are TGCAGTGCTGTAAAGCGGGAGGGCCTCAATGAGCAGTTCTTC. This encodes CSAVKREGLNEQFF.

This clonotype was counted many times. The CDR3 DNA reads as TGTGCCAGCAGCTCCCGGGCCCTCTACTACGAGCAGTACTTC. Encoded protein: CASSSRALYYEQYF. The chain recombines TRBV7-6 with TRBJ2-7; D not resolved. The V and J ends lost 4 bases and 3 bases respectively, with 13 bases between them. Per the germline V gene, CDR1 is SGHVS and CDR2 is FNYEAQ. This CDR3 contains 14 residues.

This clonotype came up many times. The chain couples TRBV28 to TRBJ2-7; D gene ambiguous. With 7 bases removed from V and 7 bases from J, the gap between germline ends came to 14 bases. The germline V gene has CDR1 MDHEN and CDR2 SYDVKM. The CDR3 extends over 12 amino acids. For the CDR3, the DNA is TGTGCCAGCACCAGTTCACAGAGAGAGCAGTACTTC. Translated, it gives CASTSSQREQYF.

This clonotype was detected ten times or more. V is TRBV29-1 and J is TRBJ2-1, with 12 bases lining up with TRBD2. The CDR3 has 14 residues. The J segment lost 9 bases and the V segment lost 7 bases, leaving 10 bases of the junction unmatched. The germline V gene has CDR1 SQVTM and CDR2 ANQGSEA. The CDR3 sequence is CSALGLAGRSEQFF. Written as DNA, the CDR3 is TGCAGCGCTTTAGGACTAGCGGGAAGAAGTGAGCAGTTCTTC.

Ten or more counts support this clonotype. The chain carries TRBV29-1 and TRBJ2-7; 7 nucleotides match TRBD2. Germline V gives CDR1 SQVTM, CDR2 ANQGSEA. V was clipped by 4 bases and J by 2 bases; unmatched bases: 5. The CDR3 length is 13 residues. The CDR3 is CSVGVGGPYEQYF. CDR3 in DNA: TGCAGCGTTGGGGTGGGAGGGCCCTACGAGCAGTACTTC.

The chain recombines TRBV7-2 with TRBJ1-2; 9 bases match TRBD1. CDR1 SGHTA and CDR2 FQGNSA come from the germline V gene. This CDR3 has 14 residues. V was clipped by 5 bases and J by 5 bases; unmatched bases: 6. The CDR3 sequence: CASSVGQGPYGYTF. In DNA, the CDR3 is TGTGCCAGCAGCGTGGGACAGGGCCCATATGGCTACACCTTC. Combining the CDR3 with reference TRBV7-2 and TRBJ1-2 gives the whole variable domain GAGVSQSPSNKVTEKGKDVELRCDPISGHTALYWYRQSLGQGLEFLIYFQGNSAPDKSGLPSDRFSAERTGGSVSTLTIQRTQQEDSAVYLCASSVGQGPYGYTFGSGTRLTVV.

This clonotype was counted ten times or more. The chain joins TRBV25-1 to TRBJ2-7; perhaps TRBD1 as D (5 bases). The CDR3 length is 14 residues. V lost 3 bases to trimming and J lost 5 bases, with 14 bases between them. Germline V gene data show CDR1 as MGHDK and CDR2 as SYGVNS. CDR3 in amino acids: CASSEHRMPHEQYF. CDR3 DNA: TGTGCCAGCAGTGAGCACAGGATGCCCCACGAGCAGTACTTC.

Many counts were recorded for this clonotype. This sequence joins TRBV12-3 or TRBV12-4 and TRBJ1-6; 10 bases agree with TRBD1. CDR3 length equals 15 residues. J gave up 8 bases and V 1 base, and 2 bases lay outside the gene matches. CDR3 amino acids: CASSLEGQGDSPLHF. DNA of the CDR3: TGTGCCAGCAGTTTAGAAGGACAGGGGGATTCACCCCTCCACTTT.

The sample holds a few counts of this clonotype. The J gene is TRBJ2-1, the V gene TRBV6-2 or TRBV6-3, with D unresolved. V lost 2 bases and J 8 bases, leaving 10 bases between the germline ends. The CDR3 extends over 13 amino acids. Germline CDR1 reads MNHEY; CDR2 reads SVGEGT. The CDR3 DNA reads TGTGCCAGCAGTTACCGGGTTGGGGATGAGCAGTTCTTC. As protein: CASSYRVGDEQFF.

The chain recombines TRBV2 with TRBJ1-1, with a weak D call TRBD1 (5 bases). The CDR3 loop spans 13 amino acids. The V and J ends lost 5 bases and 4 bases respectively, with 11 bases between them. Germline V gene sequence: CDR1 SNHLY, CDR2 FYNNEI. The CDR3 is CASSYTGGTEAFF. In DNA, the CDR3 is TGTGCCAGCAGTTACACCGGGGGCACTGAAGCTTTCTTT.

The gene calls are TRBV7-2 and TRBJ1-2, with a tentative D call TRBD1 (5 bases). This CDR3 has 17 residues. Per the germline V gene, CDR1 is SGHTA and CDR2 is FQGNSA. The V end lost 1 base, the J end lost 4 bases, and 19 bases lay between the germline ends. In nucleotides, the CDR3 is TGTGCCAGCAGCTTAGGGGGTGGTTCGGGGGTCTTCTATGGCTACACCTTC. It specifies CASSLGGGSGVFYGYTF.

This clonotype was seen at least ten times. This chain joins TRBV7-6 and TRBJ2-1; no definite D call. The CDR3 sequence is 15 residues long. Germline-derived CDR1 and CDR2 are SGHVS and FNYEAQ. V shed 2 bases and J shed 0 bases, with 8 bases lying between them. CDR3 residues: CASSLSVYSYNEQFF. CDR3 in DNA: TGTGCCAGCAGCTTAAGCGTTTACTCCTACAATGAGCAGTTCTTC.

This clonotype occurred once. This may arise from a read error, as a much more abundant clone is one base away. The conserved final phenylalanine or tryptophan is absent from the CDR3, which likely points to a read error. The DNA for the CDR3 is TGTGCCAGCAACACAAGGGTTGAGGAGACCCAGTACTAC. Protein product: CASNTRVEETQYY. The chain carries TRBV6-6 and TRBJ2-5; D is ambiguous. This CDR3 has 13 residues. The germline V gene has CDR1 MNHNY and CDR2 SVGAGI (reference sequence). V was trimmed by 7 bases and J by 5 bases, leaving 14 bases between them.

This clonotype was detected ten times or more. The chain employs TRBV10-3 and TRBJ1-2; D call uncertain. Trimming removed 8 bases from V and 5 bases from J, with 9 bases in between. Germline values: CDR1 ENHRY, CDR2 SYGVKD. The CDR3 length is 11 residues. CDR3 sequence (DNA): TGTGCCATCTCGCGACCGTATGGCTACACCTTC. This encodes CAISRPYGYTF.

The chain couples TRBV20-1 to TRBJ2-7, with 13 nucleotides matching TRBD2. Germline CDR1 DFQATT, CDR2 SNEGSKA (reference sequence). V lost 4 bases, J lost 1 base, and 19 bases stayed unmatched. The CDR3 loop spans 20 amino acids. The chain's CDR3 is CSATLYTSGRARGFSYEQYF. CDR3 bases: TGCAGTGCTACACTCTATACTAGCGGGAGGGCCCGGGGGTTTTCCTACGAGCAGTACTTC.

The chain links TRBV14 to TRBJ2-2; the match to TRBD2 covers 7 bases. The CDR3 has 18 amino acids. The germline gives CDR1 SGHDN, CDR2 FVKESK. After removal of 0 bases from V and 2 bases from J, the junction contained 9 bases not matched to a gene. CDR3 in DNA: TGTGCCAGCAGCCAAGATGTGGCTAGCGGAGCAAACACCGGGGAGCTGTTTTTT. It yields the protein CASSQDVASGANTGELFF.

This clonotype occurred a few times. The chain recombines TRBV11-2 with TRBJ2-5, with a possible D match to TRBD2 (6 bases). CDR3 length: 15 amino acids. Germline values: CDR1 SGHAT, CDR2 FQNNGV. The V end was cut by 1 base, the J end by 1 base, with 10 bases between. CDR3 region: CASSLARGGQETQYF. The CDR3 DNA reads TGTGCCAGCAGCTTAGCAAGGGGAGGCCAAGAGACCCAGTACTTC. Filled out from reference TRBV11-2 and TRBJ2-5, the complete variable domain reads EAGVAQSPRYKIIEKRQSVAFWCNPISGHATLYWYQQILGQGPKLLIQFQNNGVVDDSQLPKDRFSAERLKGVDSTLKIQPAKLEDSAVYLCASSLARGGQETQYFGPGTRLLVL.

The sample holds many counts of this clonotype. The rearrangement uses TRBV20-1 and TRBJ2-7, with D perhaps being TRBD1 or TRBD2 (5 bases each). Germline CDR1 DFQATT, CDR2 SNEGSKA (reference sequence). The CDR3 totals 12 residues. Trimming stripped 0 bases from V and 12 bases from J, with 15 bases between. The CDR3 here is CSAREIGTGRYF. The CDR3 DNA is TGCAGTGCTAGAGAAATTGGCACGGGGCGGTACTTC.

The chain combines TRBV5-1 with TRBJ1-1; TRBD1 matches 7 bases. The germline V gene encodes CDR1 SGHRS and CDR2 YFSETQ. The V and J ends lost 5 bases and 6 bases, in that order; junction bases with no gene match: 4. This CDR3 spans 12 amino acids. The CDR3, as DNA: TGCGCCAGCAGGGGCGGGACAGCTGAAGCTTTCTTT. Its translation: CASRGGTAEAFF.

This clonotype was detected many times. The chain links TRBV20-1 to TRBJ1-5, with TRBD1 matching over 7 bases. This CDR3 has 15 residues. Per germline, CDR1 DFQATT and CDR2 SNEGSKA (reference sequence). J gave up 11 bases and V 3 bases, and 16 bases lay outside the gene matches. The CDR3 DNA sequence: TGCAGTGCTAGTAGGAGGGGGCCCTTCAATGGGGCCCAGCATTTT. Encoded protein: CSASRRGPFNGAQHF.

This clonotype has only a few counts. The rearrangement joins TRBV7-9 to TRBJ2-7, with 9 bases identical to TRBD2. Per the germline V gene, CDR1 is SEHNR and CDR2 is FQNEAQ (reference sequence). The length of the CDR3 is 15 residues. V shed 6 bases and J 2 bases; nucleotides not matched to a gene: 8. The CDR3, as DNA: TGTGCCAGCAGGCCGATGGGCGGGAGGGCCTACGAGCAGTACTTC. It encodes CASRPMGGRAYEQYF.

This clonotype was recorded many times. This rearrangement joins TRBV4-2 to TRBJ2-1; weak D call: TRBD2 (5 bases). Trimming took off 10 bases at V and 5 bases at J, with 12 bases between the two ends. This CDR3 comprises 12 residues. Germline-derived CDR1 and CDR2 are LGHNA and YNFKEQ. The CDR3 DNA follows: TGTGCCACCAACCCAGCGGACAATGAGCAGTTCTTC. Translated, it gives CATNPADNEQFF.

This clonotype was observed a handful of times. The chain employs TRBV2 and TRBJ1-2, with D possibly being TRBD1 (6 bases). The CDR3 loop spans 15 amino acids. V dropped 9 bases and J dropped 3 bases, with 20 bases sitting between them. CDR1 SNHLY and CDR2 FYNNEI come from the germline V gene. CDR3 coding DNA: TGTGCCAGGAAGCAACTGAGGGGGGGGCACTATGGCTACACCTTC. Protein: CARKQLRGGHYGYTF. The complete variable domain, with remaining parts taken from reference TRBV2 and TRBJ1-2, reads EPEVTQTPSHQVTQMGQEVILRCVPISNHLYFYWYRQILGQKVEFLVSFYNNEISEKSEIFDDQFSVERPDGSNFTLKIRSTKLEDSAMYFCARKQLRGGHYGYTFGSGTRLTVV.

This clonotype was found many times. The rearrangement links TRBV12-3 or TRBV12-4 to TRBJ1-2; tentatively, D is TRBD1 (6 bases). This CDR3 region has 13 residues. V lost 3 bases to trimming and J lost 8 bases, with 13 bases between them. In nucleotides, the CDR3 is TGTGCCAGCAGTTTTCCCCTAGGGGGAGGCTACACCTTC. This codes for CASSFPLGGGYTF.

This clonotype was observed a few times. In nucleotides, the CDR3 is TGCAGCGTTGATCGGGTTCAGGGTCCCTACTATGGCTACACCTTC. It codes for CSVDRVQGPYYGYTF. This sequence joins TRBV29-1 and TRBJ1-2, with D possibly TRBD1 on 5 matching bases. The CDR3 runs to 15 residues. Germline V gene data show CDR1 as SQVTM and CDR2 as ANQGSEA. V lost 3 bases and J 3 bases, leaving 17 bases between the germline ends.

The J gene is TRBJ2-4, the V gene TRBV18; 7 bases fit TRBD1. CDR1 and CDR2 (germline): KGHSH, LQKENI. The CDR3 is 17 residues long. Trimming cost V 2 bases and J 7 bases; bases outside gene matches: 14. The CDR3 is CASSPTGAFFPQNIQYF. CDR3 DNA: TGTGCCAGCTCACCAACAGGGGCCTTCTTTCCGCAGAACATTCAGTACTTC.

In its sample, this clonotype was seen many times. V gene TRBV9 combines with J gene TRBJ1-5; D unresolved. The germline V and J ends were trimmed by 0 bases and 3 bases, with 7 bases remaining between them. The CDR3 runs to 14 residues. Germline V CDR1 and CDR2: SGDLS, YYNGEE. CDR3 sequence reads: CASSVVVINQPQHF. The CDR3 nucleotides are TGTGCCAGCAGCGTAGTAGTGATCAATCAGCCCCAGCATTTT. The full variable domain, rest sourced from reference TRBV9 and TRBJ1-5, is DSGVTQTPKHLITATGQRVTLRCSPRSGDLSVYWYQQSLDQGLQFLIQYYNGEERAKGNILERFSAQQFPDLHSELNLSSLELGDSALYFCASSVVVINQPQHFGDGTRLSIL.